A selection of T cell receptor beta chains follows, all from one sample in a study of radiotherapy plus CTLA-4 blockade in lung cancer. Some clones are missing from TCRdb's copy, which holds only in-frame ones; the method was immunoSEQ multiplex PCR. This table holds around 56,000 clones, 65% to 80% found once. The sample here was peripheral blood, taken from a patient treated with radiotherapy plus ipilimumab. These receptors all stem from a human donor with non-small cell lung cancer who had a complete response to radiotherapy plus ipilimumab. The CDR3 runs from the conserved cysteine through the conserved F or W. The D gene is left open where the match is weak. The size of a clone is reported for some rows only, either as once, few or many, or as a class for expanded clones.

cdr3_length j_call clone_size d_call v_call cdr3_nt cdr3_aa
14 TRBJ1-2 NA TRBD1 TRBV25-1 TGTGCCAGCAGTGAATATCAGGGGGACTATGGCTACACCTTC CASSEYQGDYGYTF
15 TRBJ2-7 NA NA TRBV7-8 TGTGCCAGCAGCTTAGGGGCAGGAGGATTCTACGAGCAGTACTTC CASSLGAGGFYEQYF
16 TRBJ2-1 NA NA TRBV7-2 TGTGCCAGCAGCTTAGTGGCCCAGGCAGGCTACAATGAGCAGTTCTTC CASSLVAQAGYNEQFF
17 TRBJ2-5 few TRBD2 TRBV9 TGTGCCAGCAGCGGCGACCTAGCGGGAGGGCCTCTAGAGACCCAGTACTTC CASSGDLAGGPLETQYF
13 TRBJ1-6 NA TRBD1 TRBV7-2 TGTGCCAGCAAAACAGGGGACAATTCACCCCTCCACTTT CASKTGDNSPLHF
14 TRBJ1-1 NA NA TRBV7-9 TGTGCCAGCAGCGTCGGGGAGGGGAACACTGAAGCTTTCTTT CASSVGEGNTEAFF
19 TRBJ2-1 NA TRBD2 TRBV11-3 TGTGCCAGCAGCTCCCGGACTAGCGGGAGGGCTGGTGGATACAATGAGCAGTTCTTC CASSSRTSGRAGGYNEQFF
13 TRBJ1-2 NA NA TRBV5-1 TGCGCCAGCAGCCAAGGACAGATCTATGGCTACACCTTC CASSQGQIYGYTF
14 TRBJ1-1 few NA TRBV6-1 TGTGCCAGCAGTTTTGACAGCAGGAACACTGAAGCTTTCTTT CASSFDSRNTEAFF
14 TRBJ2-7 NA NA TRBV29-1 TGTAGCGTTGAAACCTCCACAGGGAAGAGCGAGCAGTACTTC CSVETSTGKSEQYF
16 TRBJ1-3 few TRBD1 TRBV9 TGTGCCAGCAGCGCGCTTGGACAGGTCACTGGAAACACCATATATTTT CASSALGQVTGNTIYF
15 TRBJ2-2 NA NA TRBV11-3 TGTGCCAGCAGCTTCCGGGGTACGAACACCGGGGAGCTGTTTTTT CASSFRGTNTGELFF
14 TRBJ1-1 NA NA TRBV12-5 TGTGCTAGTGGACCGCGTGGCGGTAACACTGAAGCTTTCTTT CASGPRGGNTEAFF
14 TRBJ1-1 few NA TRBV10-2 TGCGCCACCGGTTTACCGACTGAGAACACTGAAGCTTTCTTT CATGLPTENTEAFF
17 TRBJ1-3 NA TRBD1 TRBV5-1 TGCGCCAGCAGCCGCGCCCCGGGACAGGGGACTGGAAACACCATATATTTT CASSRAPGQGTGNTIYF
14 TRBJ1-1 NA NA TRBV7-2 TGTGCCAGCAGCCCATGGGCCCAGGACACTGAAGCTTTCTTT CASSPWAQDTEAFF
15 TRBJ2-7 NA TRBD2 TRBV2 TGTGCCAGCAAGGGACTAGCGGGGGATACCTACGAGCAGTACTTC CASKGLAGDTYEQYF
15 TRBJ1-2 NA NA TRBV30 TGTGCCTGGAGTCCAGCACTGACAGGTAGCTATGGCTACACCTTC CAWSPALTGSYGYTF
15 TRBJ2-3 NA NA TRBV18 TGTGCCAGCTCACCTGCGAGGGAGCGGTCAGATACGCAGTATTTT CASSPARERSDTQYF
13 TRBJ1-2 NA TRBD1 TRBV5-6 TGTGCCAGCAGCCTGGGGACAGGGAGTGGCTACACCTTC CASSLGTGSGYTF
13 TRBJ2-3 NA TRBD2 TRBV7-8 TGTGCCAGCAGCAAGCGGGGGGAGGATACGCAGTATTTT CASSKRGEDTQYF
15 TRBJ2-3 NA TRBD2 TRBV29-1 TGCAGCGGTATTAGCGGGAGGGGCCGCACAGATACGCAGTATTTT CSGISGRGRTDTQYF
14 TRBJ1-1 once TRBD1 TRBV7-2 TGTGCCAGCCGAGGACAGGGACAGAACACTGAAGCTTTCTTT CASRGQGQNTEAFF
14 TRBJ1-1 once NA TRBV19 TGTGCCAGTAGTATACTCCGGGACCACCGGGAGGCTTTCTTT CASSILRDHREAFF
15 TRBJ2-5 NA NA TRBV11-3 TGTGCCAGCAGCCCAGGCCCAGGGCCCCAAGAGACCCAGTACTTC CASSPGPGPQETQYF
15 TRBJ2-7 NA TRBD2 TRBV7-2 TGTGCCAGCAGCTCGGGACTAGCGGGGAGGAACGAGCAGTACTTC CASSSGLAGRNEQYF
17 TRBJ2-2 NA NA TRBV5-1 NA CASSSKILGLRAGELFF
13 TRBJ2-1 NA NA TRBV5-1 TGCGCCAGTGCCGGACTGGCGGTGAATGAGCAGTTCTTC CASAGLAVNEQFF
12 TRBJ2-3 NA NA TRBV6-5 TGTGCCAGCAGCGACAGCGGGGATACGCAGTATTTT CASSDSGDTQYF
15 TRBJ1-6 NA TRBD1 TRBV30 TGTGCCTGGAGTGTACAGGGGGGGGGTAATTCACCCCTCCACTTT CAWSVQGGGNSPLHF
15 TRBJ2-7 once NA TRBV30 TGTGCCTGGACCGGGGGGCTGGTCCAGAACTACGAGCAGTACTTC CAWTGGLVQNYEQYF
14 TRBJ1-2 NA NA TRBV5-1 TGCGCCAGCAGCCGCGGGGGAGCTAACTATGGCTACACCTTC CASSRGGANYGYTF
15 TRBJ1-2 NA NA TRBV19 TGTGCCAGTAGTATAGGAGGGGGTATGGACTATGGCTACACCTTC CASSIGGGMDYGYTF
14 TRBJ1-2 NA NA TRBV6-5 TGTGCCAGCAGGTCCAGGGTTCTCGGCTATGGCTACACCTTC CASRSRVLGYGYTF
17 TRBJ2-7 NA TRBD2 TRBV19 TGTGCCAGTAGCCGAAGTCCCTTAGCGGGGGTGATCTACGAGCAGTACTTC CASSRSPLAGVIYEQYF
12 TRBJ1-2 once NA TRBV5-6 TGTGCCAGCAGCGTCAATGCGAGGGGCTACACCTTC CASSVNARGYTF
13 TRBJ2-5 NA NA TRBV7-2 TGTGCCAGCAGCTTCAACTCCGTGGAGACCCAGTACTTC CASSFNSVETQYF
17 TRBJ2-1 NA TRBD2 TRBV2 TGTGCCAGCAGTAAATGGGGCCCCGGGACTAGCAGGAATGAGCAGTTCTTC CASSKWGPGTSRNEQFF
15 TRBJ2-5 NA TRBD2 TRBV6-5 TGTGCCAGCAGTTGGACTAGCAGCTCGGGGGAGACCCAGTACTTC CASSWTSSSGETQYF
16 TRBJ2-1 NA TRBD1 TRBV27 TGTGCCAGCAGTCCCCTGGGACAGGGGCTCTACAATGAGCAGTTCTTC CASSPLGQGLYNEQFF